This T cell receptor beta chain emerged from a study of blood T cell repertoires in COVID-19. The table came from immunoSEQ multiplex PCR; TCRdb's copy has only in-frame clones and leaves some out. The sample records 150,000 to 200,000 clones, around 80% being singletons. The sequence was obtained from a man in his sixties or seventies with active or convalescent COVID-19. The sequenced sample was peripheral blood.

For the CDR3, the DNA is TGTGCCTGGAGGGCGGGACAGACCTACGAGCAGTACTTC. Translating it yields CAWRAGQTYEQYF. V and J are TRBV30 and TRBJ2-7, with a tentative D call TRBD1 (7 bases). The CDR3 has 13 amino acids. Trimming stripped 3 bases from V and 2 bases from J, with 11 bases between. Germline V CDR1 and CDR2: GTSNPN, SVGIG (reference sequence).